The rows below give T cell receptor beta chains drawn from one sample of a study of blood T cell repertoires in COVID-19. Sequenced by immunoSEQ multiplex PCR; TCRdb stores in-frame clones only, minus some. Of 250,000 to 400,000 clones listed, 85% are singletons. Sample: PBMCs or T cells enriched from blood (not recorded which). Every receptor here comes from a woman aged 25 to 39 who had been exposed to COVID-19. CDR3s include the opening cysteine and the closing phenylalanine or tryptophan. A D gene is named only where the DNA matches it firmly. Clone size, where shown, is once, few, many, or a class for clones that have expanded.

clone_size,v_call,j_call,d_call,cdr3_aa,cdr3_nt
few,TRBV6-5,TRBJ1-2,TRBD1,CASRSSGTGGGYTF,TGTGCCAGCAGATCATCCGGGACAGGGGGCGGCTACACCTTC
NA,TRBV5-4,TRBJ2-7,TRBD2,CASTGTSGSSYEQYF,TGTGCCAGCACCGGGACTAGCGGGAGCTCCTACGAGCAGTACTTC
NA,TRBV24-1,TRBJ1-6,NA,CATSDHRVQNSPLHF,TGTGCCACCAGTGATCACAGGGTTCAGAATTCACCCCTCCACTTT
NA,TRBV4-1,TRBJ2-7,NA,CASSQVQPADSYEQYF,TGCGCCAGCAGCCAAGTACAGCCCGCCGACTCCTACGAGCAGTACTTC
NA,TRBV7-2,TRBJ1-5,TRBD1,CASSLVGAGGLQPQHF,TGTGCCAGCAGCTTAGTAGGAGCAGGGGGCCTTCAGCCCCAGCATTTT
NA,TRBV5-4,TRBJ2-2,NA,CASTRGGEGTGELFF,TGTGCCAGCACCCGCGGGGGCGAGGGCACCGGGGAGCTGTTTTTT
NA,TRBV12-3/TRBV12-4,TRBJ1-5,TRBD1,CASSSQGSQPQHF,TGTGCCAGCAGTTCACAGGGGAGTCAGCCCCAGCATTTT
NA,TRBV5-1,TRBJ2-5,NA,CASSFTGLETQYF,TGCGCCAGCAGTTTCACAGGGTTGGAGACCCAGTACTTC
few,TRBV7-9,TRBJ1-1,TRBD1,CASSWMGQGESEAFF,TGTGCCAGCAGCTGGATGGGACAGGGCGAGAGTGAAGCTTTCTTT
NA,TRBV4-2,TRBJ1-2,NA,CASSQDKSQGWGYTF,TGTGCCAGCAGCCAAGATAAAAGTCAGGGATGGGGCTACACCTTC
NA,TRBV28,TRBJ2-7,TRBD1,CASSYRGNEQYF,TGTGCCAGCAGTTACAGGGGGAACGAGCAGTACTTC
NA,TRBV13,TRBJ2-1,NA,CASSPATSGNHEQFF,TGTGCCAGCAGCCCCGCGACTAGTGGGAACCATGAGCAGTTCTTC
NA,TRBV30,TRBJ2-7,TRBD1,CAWSAGTGAYEQYF,TGTGCCTGGAGTGCCGGGACAGGGGCCTACGAGCAGTACTTC
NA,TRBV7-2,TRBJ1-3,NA,CASSFKSAGRGNTIYF,TGTGCCAGCAGCTTTAAGTCGGCAGGAAGGGGAAACACCATATATTTT
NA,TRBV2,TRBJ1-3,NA,CASSHRQEGRDTIYF,TGTGCCAGCAGCCATAGACAAGAAGGAAGAGACACCATATATTTT